The clone carrying this T cell receptor (beta chain) has more than one count but fewer than ten. The antigen remains unidentified. RNA transcripts provided the source from which TCR beta CDR3 regions were amplified. Primed by the HTBI set, a first-round RT-PCR was run on the TCR CDR3. From the multiplex PCR reads, TCRdb called clonotypes with MiXCR, one entry per CDR3 protein. The sample lists hundreds of thousands of distinct CDR3 sequences, about 14% occurring once. Ophthalmopathy patients all had a Clinical Activity Score of at least 3, a NOSPECS grade of at least 4 and disease under 3 months old. The sample comes from a study of T cells in Graves' hyperthyroidism and ophthalmopathy. Overall study context: It was at initial diagnosis, before any treatment, that peripheral blood was collected.

Study findings and constraints: The blood repertoire included most of the expanded thyroid clonotypes above 0.001.

This CDR3 is built from 17 residues. Trimming cost V 5 bases and J 5 bases; bases outside gene matches: 12. Germline CDR1 is LNHDA and CDR2 is SQIVND (reference sequence). The sequencing sample was made of blood. This receptor was taken from a woman aged 50 to 65 with Graves' ophthalmopathy. V gene TRBV19 combines with J gene TRBJ2-7, with 13 nucleotides matching TRBD2. CDR3 amino acids: CASSLSWTSGRSDEQYF. CDR3 DNA: TGTGCCAGTAGTCTGAGTTGGACTAGCGGGAGATCTGACGAGCAGTACTTC.